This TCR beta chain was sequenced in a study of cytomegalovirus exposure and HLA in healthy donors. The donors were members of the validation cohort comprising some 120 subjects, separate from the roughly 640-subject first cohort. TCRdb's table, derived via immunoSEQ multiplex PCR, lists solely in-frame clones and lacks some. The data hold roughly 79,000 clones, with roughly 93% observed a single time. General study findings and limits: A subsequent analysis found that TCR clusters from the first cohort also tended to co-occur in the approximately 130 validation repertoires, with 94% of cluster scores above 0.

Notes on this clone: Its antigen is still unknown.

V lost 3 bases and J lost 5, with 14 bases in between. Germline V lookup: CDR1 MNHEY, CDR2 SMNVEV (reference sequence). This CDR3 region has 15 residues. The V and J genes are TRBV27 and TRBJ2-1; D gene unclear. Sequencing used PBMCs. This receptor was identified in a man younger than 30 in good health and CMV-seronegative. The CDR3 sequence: CASSFESSLNNEQFF. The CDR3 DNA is TGTGCCAGCAGTTTTGAGTCTAGTCTGAACAATGAGCAGTTCTTC.